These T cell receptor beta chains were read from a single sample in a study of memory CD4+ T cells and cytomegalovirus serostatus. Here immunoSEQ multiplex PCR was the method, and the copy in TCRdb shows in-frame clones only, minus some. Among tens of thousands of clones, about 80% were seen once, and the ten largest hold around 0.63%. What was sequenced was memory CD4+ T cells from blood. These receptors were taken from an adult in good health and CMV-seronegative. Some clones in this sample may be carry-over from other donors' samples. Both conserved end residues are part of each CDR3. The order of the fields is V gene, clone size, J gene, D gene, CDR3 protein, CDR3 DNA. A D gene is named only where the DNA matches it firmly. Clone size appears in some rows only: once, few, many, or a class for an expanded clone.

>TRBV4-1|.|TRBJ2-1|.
CASSQVGGSYDEQFF
TGCGCCAGCAGCCAAGTCGGAGGGAGCTACGATGAGCAGTTCTTC
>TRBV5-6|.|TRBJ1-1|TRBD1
CASSSSRDRGRNTEAFF
TGTGCCAGCAGCTCGTCCCGGGACAGGGGGCGGAACACTGAAGCTTTCTTT
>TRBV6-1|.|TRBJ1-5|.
CASSERGADIFPQHF
TGTGCCAGCAGTGAACGGGGGGCCGATATTTTTCCCCAGCATTTT
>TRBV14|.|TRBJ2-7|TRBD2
CASSQMGLGYEQYF
TGTGCCAGCAGCCAAATGGGACTAGGGTACGAGCAGTACTTC
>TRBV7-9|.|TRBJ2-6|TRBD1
CASSSSLTGPLRGANVLTF
TGTGCCAGCAGCTCTTCCCTGACAGGGCCCCTGAGAGGGGCCAACGTCCTGACTTTC
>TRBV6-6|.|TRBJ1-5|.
CASISQVSQPQHF
TGTGCCAGCATAAGCCAGGTTTCTCAGCCCCAGCATTTT
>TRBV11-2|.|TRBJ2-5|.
CASSTPAMGVETQYF
TGTGCCAGCAGCACCCCGGCCATGGGGGTAGAGACCCAGTACTTC
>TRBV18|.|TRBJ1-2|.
CASSPNEEGYTF
TGTGCCAGCTCACCTAATGAGGAAGGCTACACCTTC
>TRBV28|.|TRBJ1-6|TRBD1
CASRPNCGTGDIGCNSPLHF
TGTGCCAGCAGACCAAACTGCGGGACAGGGGATATTGGGTGTAATTCACCCCTCCACTTT
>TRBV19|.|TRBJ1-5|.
CASRVHGQPQHF
TGTGCCAGTAGGGTCCACGGACAGCCCCAGCATTTT
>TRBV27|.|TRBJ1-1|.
CASSLLGANTEAFF
TGTGCCAGCAGTTTACTCGGGGCGAACACTGAAGCTTTCTTT
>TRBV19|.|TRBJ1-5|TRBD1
CASSIVYETGGNQPQHF
TGTGCCAGTAGTATCGTTTATGAGACAGGGGGCAATCAGCCCCAGCATTTT
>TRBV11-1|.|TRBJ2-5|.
CASSPRTDQETQYF
TGTGCCAGCAGCCCCCGGACAGACCAAGAGACCCAGTACTTC
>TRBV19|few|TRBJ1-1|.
CASRSGTDMNTEAFF
TGTGCCAGTAGATCCGGGACCGACATGAACACTGAAGCTTTCTTT
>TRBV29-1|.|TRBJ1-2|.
CSVEGHRNYGYTF
TGCAGCGTTGAGGGACACCGTAACTATGGCTACACCTTC
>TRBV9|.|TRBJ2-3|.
CASSVDVSTDTQYF
TGTGCCAGCAGCGTAGATGTTAGCACAGATACGCAGTATTTT
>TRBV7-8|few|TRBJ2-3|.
CASATDTQYF
TGTGCCAGCGCCACAGATACGCAGTATTTT
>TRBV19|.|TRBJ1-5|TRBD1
CASMEAGGPAQPQHF
TGTGCCAGTATGGAGGCAGGGGGACCTGCTCAGCCCCAGCATTTT
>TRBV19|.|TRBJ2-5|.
CASSISGVQGTQYF
TGTGCCAGTAGTATCTCGGGGGTACAAGGGACCCAGTACTTC
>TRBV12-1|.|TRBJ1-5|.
CASSFPSNQPQHF
TGTGCCAGCAGCTTTCCTAGCAATCAGCCCCAGCATTTT